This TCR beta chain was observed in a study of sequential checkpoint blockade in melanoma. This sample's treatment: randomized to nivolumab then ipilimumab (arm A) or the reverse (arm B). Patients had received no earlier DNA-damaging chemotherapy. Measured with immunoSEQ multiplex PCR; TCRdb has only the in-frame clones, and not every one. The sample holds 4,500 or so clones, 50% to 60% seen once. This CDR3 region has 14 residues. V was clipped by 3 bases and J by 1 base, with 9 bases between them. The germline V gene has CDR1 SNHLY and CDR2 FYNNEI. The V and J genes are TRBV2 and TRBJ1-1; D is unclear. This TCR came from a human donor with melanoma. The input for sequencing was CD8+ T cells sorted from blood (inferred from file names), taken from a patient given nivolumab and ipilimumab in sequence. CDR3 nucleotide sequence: TGTGCCAGCAGTGACCCCACAGAGAACACTGAAGCTTTCTTT. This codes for CASSDPTENTEAFF.